Below, one T cell receptor (beta chain) is given with its context. These data come from a study of blood T cell repertoires in COVID-19. As for the study in general: PBMCs, B-cell-depleted T cells, or T cells were the source of the cDNA or gDNA that made up the material.

Using immunoSEQ multiplex PCR, the repertoire was profiled, and TCRdb retains in-frame clones only, with some absent. This table holds a few hundred thousand clones, around 89% found once. This CDR3 spans 16 amino acids. Germline CDR1 and CDR2: KGHSH and LQKENI. Trimming took 3 bases from V and 4 from J, leaving 15 bases between them. This TCR came from a man aged 40-49 years with acute or convalescent COVID-19. Sequenced sample: peripheral blood. The J gene is TRBJ1-4, the V gene TRBV18, with D perhaps TRBD1 (6 bases). In nucleotides, the CDR3 is TGTGCCAGCTCACCGGCGGGGGCACTGGGTAATGAAAAACTGTTTTTT. This codes for CASSPAGALGNEKLFF.